Each of the 26 T cell receptor beta chains below was sequenced from the same sample in a study of shared clonotypes between healthy human individuals. The assay was immunoSEQ multiplex PCR, and TCRdb's table has in-frame clones only and misses some. The data hold roughly 2.2 million clones, with just under 95% observed a single time. Sequenced sample: naive CD4+ T cells from PBMCs. The sample's subset: CD45RA+ positively selected. These receptors were obtained from a man aged 18-30 years in good health. Some clones in this sample may be carry-over from other donors' samples.

V gene TRBV28 combines with J gene TRBJ2-6; no clear D. Germline-derived CDR1 and CDR2 are MDHEN and SYDVKM. CDR3 size: 14 residues. The V end was cut by 2 bases, the J end by 5 bases, with 7 bases between. In nucleotides, the CDR3 is TGTGCCAGCAGTTTAAGGGTCTGGGCCAACGTCCTGACTTTC. It yields the protein CASSLRVWANVLTF. The full variable domain, with the rest looked up from reference TRBV28 and TRBJ2-6, is DVKVTQSSRYLVKRTGEKVFLECVQDMDHENMFWYRQDPGLGLRLIYFSYDVKMKEKGDIPEGYSVSREKKERFSLILESASTNQTSMYLCASSLRVWANVLTFGAGSRLTVL.

The chain uses TRBV23-1 and TRBJ2-3; 10 nucleotides align to TRBD2. TRBV23-1 counts as an open reading frame of uncertain function. The CDR3 contains 18 residues. Unmatched junction bases numbered 10, after V lost 4 bases and J lost 0 bases. Written as DNA, the CDR3 is TGCGCCAGCAGTCGAGCTAAATTGACTAGCGGGAGCACAGATACGCAGTATTTT. This codes for CASSRAKLTSGSTDTQYF.

V is TRBV7-7 and J is TRBJ2-7, with TRBD1 matching over 7 bases. In germline, CDR1 is SSHAT, CDR2 FNYEAQ (reference sequence). The V gene end was trimmed by 5 bases and the J gene end by 7 bases; junction bases not matched to a gene: 11. This CDR3 spans 14 amino acids. CDR3 in amino acids: CASSPRTGSREQYF. The DNA of the CDR3 is TGTGCCAGCAGCCCACGGACAGGATCAAGGGAGCAGTACTTC. Together with reference TRBV7-7 and TRBJ2-7, the CDR3 gives the full variable domain: GAGVSQSPRYKVTKRGQDVTLRCDPISSHATLYWYQQALGQGPEFLTYFNYEAQPDKSGLPSDRFSAERPEGSISTLTIQRTEQRDSAMYRCASSPRTGSREQYFGPGTRLTVT.

CDR3 sequence reads: CASSQDEGRGQETQYF. DNA for the CDR3: TGTGCCAGCAGCCAAGATGAGGGGAGGGGGCAAGAGACCCAGTACTTC. J is TRBJ2-5 and V is TRBV4-2; tentative D call: TRBD2 (7 bases). V gave up 0 bases and J gave up 2 bases, with 13 bases separating them. Germline loops: CDR1 LGHNA, CDR2 YNFKEQ. The CDR3 covers 16 residues.

The CDR3 coding sequence is TGTGCCAGCAGACTCCCCGGGACCCGAAAAGCTTTCTTT. It is translated as CASRLPGTRKAFF. V usage is TRBV28 and J usage is TRBJ1-1; maybe TRBD1 (5 bases). CDR1 MDHEN and CDR2 SYDVKM come from the germline V gene. V shed 6 bases and J shed 9 bases, with 17 bases lying between them. This CDR3 is built from 13 residues. The complete variable domain, with remaining parts taken from reference TRBV28 and TRBJ1-1, reads DVKVTQSSRYLVKRTGEKVFLECVQDMDHENMFWYRQDPGLGLRLIYFSYDVKMKEKGDIPEGYSVSREKKERFSLILESASTNQTSMYLCASRLPGTRKAFFGQGTRLTVV.

The CDR3 region has the DNA TGTGCCAGCACCCTACAAGGCGCGAATCAGCCCCAGCATTTT. Translation: CASTLQGANQPQHF. The chain is built from TRBV6-6 and TRBJ1-5; D call uncertain. V lost 7 bases and J lost 4, with 14 bases in between. This CDR3 comprises 14 residues. Germline CDR1 and CDR2: MNHNY and SVGAGI (reference sequence).

This chain joins TRBV28 and TRBJ1-2; no definite D call. Germline values: CDR1 MDHEN, CDR2 SYDVKM. The CDR3 is 14 amino acids. V shed 4 bases and J shed 7 bases, with 16 bases lying between them. Here the CDR3 DNA reads TGTGCCAGCAGTTCCACGGCCTCCCTCCTTGGCTACACCTTC. Protein product: CASSSTASLLGYTF.

This chain uses TRBV11-2 with TRBJ2-1, with 7 bases lining up with TRBD2. The V segment lost 5 bases and the J segment 1 base; nucleotides outside the gene matches: 8. Germline V CDR1 and CDR2: SGHAT, FQNNGV. The CDR3 runs 16 residues. CDR3 nucleotides: TGTGCCAGCAGCATTACTAGCGCGGGTTCCTACAATGAGCAGTTCTTC. This encodes CASSITSAGSYNEQFF.

This clone was recorded once. The chain has TRBV7-9 and TRBJ2-3, with 11 bases aligning to TRBD2. V was clipped by 2 bases and J by 0 bases; unmatched bases: 10. In germline, CDR1 is SEHNR, CDR2 FQNEAQ (reference sequence). The CDR3 is made up of 19 amino acids. The CDR3 nucleotides are TGTGCCAGCAGCTTATCTGGGCTTAGCGGGAGGGTTAGCACAGATACGCAGTATTTT. Translating gives CASSLSGLSGRVSTDTQYF.

The chain uses TRBV11-2 and TRBJ2-7; 9 bases are shared with TRBD1. J was trimmed by 2 bases and V by 1 base; bases with no gene match: 6. The CDR3 runs 16 residues. CDR1 and CDR2 from the germline V gene are SGHAT and FQNNGV. The CDR3 DNA reads as TGTGCCAGCAGCTTAGGAGGGACAGGGATCGCCTACGAGCAGTACTTC. It is translated as CASSLGGTGIAYEQYF.

This chain joins TRBV6-1 and TRBJ2-3; a weak D match, TRBD1 (6 bases). Germline loops: CDR1 MNHNS, CDR2 SASEGT. The CDR3 is 14 amino acids. V was clipped by 0 bases and J by 10 bases, with 14 bases between them. The CDR3 reads CASSEAFWAGAQYF. CDR3 in DNA: TGTGCCAGCAGTGAAGCGTTTTGGGCAGGGGCGCAGTATTTT.

V usage is TRBV5-1 and J usage is TRBJ1-4, with TRBD1 identical over 10 bases. Germline CDR1 and CDR2: SGHRS and YFSETQ. The CDR3 loop spans 14 amino acids. V shed 3 bases and J 8 bases; nucleotides not matched to a gene: 4. This chain's CDR3 is CASSSGTGVEKLFF. CDR3 in DNA: TGCGCCAGCAGCTCCGGGACAGGGGTGGAAAAACTGTTTTTT.

V gene TRBV27 combines with J gene TRBJ1-1; the D is unclear. Germline-derived CDR1 and CDR2 are MNHEY and SMNVEV (reference sequence). Trimming pared 2 bases from V and 1 base from J, leaving 11 bases between. This CDR3 comprises 15 residues. CDR3 in DNA: TGTGCCAGCAGTTTACGGCCCGTCGGGAACACTGAAGCTTTCTTT. It specifies CASSLRPVGNTEAFF.

This clone was seen a few times. This specimen includes other DNA sequences encoding the same CDR3. The chain employs TRBV28 and TRBJ2-7; no definite D call. V was shortened by 5 bases and J by 2 bases, with 4 bases between the two germline ends. CDR1 is MDHEN and CDR2 is SYDVKM in the germline V gene. The CDR3 has 11 amino acids. The CDR3 loop is CASSRTYEQYF. Written as DNA, the CDR3 is TGTGCCAGCAGTCGCACCTACGAGCAGTACTTC.

The chain employs TRBV19 and TRBJ2-1; D might be TRBD2 (7 bases). Germline V CDR1 and CDR2: LNHDA, SQIVND (reference sequence). This CDR3 is 14 amino acids long. V was shortened by 1 base and J by 8 bases, with 12 bases between the two germline ends. CDR3 bases: TGTGCCAGTAGTATAGGGGGGGGGCTCGATGAGCAGTTCTTC. Translation: CASSIGGGLDEQFF. Based on the CDR3 plus reference TRBV19 and TRBJ2-1, the full variable domain is DGGITQSPKYLFRKEGQNVTLSCEQNLNHDAMYWYRQDPGQGLRLIYYSQIVNDFQKGDIAEGYSVSREKKESFPLTVTSAQKNPTAFYLCASSIGGGLDEQFFGPGTRLTVL.

J is TRBJ2-5 and V is TRBV5-1; TRBD1 is a possible D gene (5 bases). The CDR3 is made up of 14 amino acids. The V end was cut by 4 bases, the J end by 2 bases, with 12 bases between. Germline assignment: CDR1 SGHRS and CDR2 YFSETQ. The CDR3 DNA reads as TGCGCCAGCAGCGGACGGACAATTCAAGAGACCCAGTACTTC. Amino acid sequence: CASSGRTIQETQYF.

The V and J genes are TRBV5-6 and TRBJ2-3; D not certain. The CDR3 length is 14 residues. The V gene's germline CDR1 is SGHDT and CDR2 YYEEEE. V was trimmed by 2 bases and J by 2 bases, leaving 9 bases between them. This CDR3 reads CASSLNSYTDTQYF. The CDR3, as DNA: TGTGCCAGCAGCTTAAACAGTTACACAGATACGCAGTATTTT.

The rearrangement joins TRBV5-4 to TRBJ2-5; possible D gene TRBD1, 5 bases. The length of the CDR3 is 15 residues. Germline CDR1 SGHNT, CDR2 YYREEE (reference sequence). Trimming left V 0 bases short and J 4 bases short, with 13 bases between. Written as DNA, the CDR3 is TGTGCCAGCAGCTTGGCCCTAGGGGTCAGAGAGACCCAGTACTTC. Residues: CASSLALGVRETQYF.

The chain recombines TRBV19 with TRBJ1-5, with 7 bases that match TRBD1. The CDR3 contains 15 residues. Germline loops: CDR1 LNHDA, CDR2 SQIVND (reference sequence). After removal of 3 bases from V and 7 bases from J, the junction contained 9 bases not matched to a gene. The CDR3 loop reads CASSIWAQGSQPQHF. For the CDR3, the DNA is TGTGCCAGTAGTATCTGGGCACAGGGGTCGCAGCCCCAGCATTTT.

The chain has TRBV6-5 and TRBJ2-1, with a weak D call TRBD2 (6 bases). Germline-derived CDR1 and CDR2 are MNHEY and SVGAGI. Trimming pared 6 bases from V and 9 bases from J, leaving 21 bases between. The CDR3 runs to 15 residues. The CDR3 is CASSRKAALAGEQFF. The CDR3, as DNA: TGTGCCAGCAGCCGAAAAGCGGCACTAGCTGGTGAGCAGTTCTTC.

The chain couples TRBV27 to TRBJ1-2, with D possibly TRBD1 on 5 matching bases. The V and J ends lost 4 bases and 4 bases respectively, with 13 bases between them. The CDR3 is 14 residues long. Germline V gene lookup returns CDR1 MNHEY and CDR2 SMNVEV (reference sequence). The CDR3 is CASSSLGQTYGYTF. As DNA, the CDR3 is TGTGCCAGCAGTTCTTTGGGGCAGACCTATGGCTACACCTTC.

On this clone itself: The sample holds other DNA sequences that translate to the same CDR3. This sequence joins TRBV5-1 and TRBJ2-5; D gene ambiguous. Looked up from germline, CDR1 is SGHRS and CDR2 is YFSETQ. The CDR3 is made up of 13 amino acids. Between the trimmed V and J ends, which lost 2 bases and 1 base, there was a span of 6 bases. DNA for the CDR3: TGCGCCAGCAGCTTCGGATCCCAAGAGACCCAGTACTTC. Translated, it gives CASSFGSQETQYF.

The V and J genes are TRBV28 and TRBJ1-2; D call uncertain. Germline V CDR1 and CDR2: MDHEN, SYDVKM. Trimming took 2 bases from V and 8 from J, leaving 12 bases between them. This CDR3 has 13 residues. The CDR3 sequence: CASSLGPSEGYTF. The CDR3 nucleotides are TGTGCCAGCAGTTTAGGCCCCTCGGAAGGCTACACCTTC.

The J gene is TRBJ2-7, the V gene TRBV27, with no clear D. CDR3 length: 13 residues. Trimming pared 6 bases from V and 6 bases from J, leaving 15 bases between. Germline assignment: CDR1 MNHEY and CDR2 SMNVEV (reference sequence). This CDR3 is CASSLFRHSEQYF. The DNA for the CDR3 is TGTGCCAGCAGCCTTTTTCGTCATTCCGAGCAGTACTTC.

This chain connects TRBV27 to TRBJ2-7; 9 bases agree with TRBD2. V lost 4 bases and J lost 3; bases outside the gene matches: 10. The germline gives CDR1 MNHEY, CDR2 SMNVEV (reference sequence). This CDR3 has 16 residues. Here the CDR3 reads CASSYRLAAGNYEQYF. In DNA, the CDR3 is TGTGCCAGCAGTTACCGACTAGCGGCAGGCAACTACGAGCAGTACTTC.

This clone was detected only once. V and J are TRBV7-3 and TRBJ2-3; the match to TRBD1 covers 9 bases. Germline V gene data show CDR1 as SGHTA and CDR2 as FQGTGA. The CDR3 length is 15 residues. Trimming took 2 bases from V and 4 from J; bases not matched to a gene: 4. CDR3 residues: CASSLGGTGSDTQYF. The CDR3 coding sequence is TGTGCCAGCAGCTTAGGTGGGACAGGGTCAGATACGCAGTATTTT.